Sequencing of this T cell receptor (beta chain) was carried out in a study of blood T cell repertoires in COVID-19. A single count supports this clone. Sequenced by immunoSEQ multiplex PCR; TCRdb stores in-frame clones only, minus some. The sample carries 70,000 to 90,000 clones, around 67% recorded once. CDR1 is LGHDT, CDR2 YNNKEL, per germline (reference sequence). Germline trimming cut 1 base from V and 8 bases from J; bases unmatched to any gene: 5. CDR3 length: 14 amino acids. The chain recombines TRBV3-1 (or the pseudogene TRBV3-2) with TRBJ1-1; 9 positions agree with TRBD1. This clonotype was obtained from a human donor with acute or convalescent COVID-19. The donor label of this sample is uncertain. Sequenced sample: peripheral blood. CDR3 nucleotide sequence: TGTGCCAGCAGCCAAGGGGCCGGGACAGGGGAAGCTTTCTTT. This sequence encodes CASSQGAGTGEAFF.